This T cell receptor (beta chain) was found in a study of post-analysis software for immune sequencing data (dated by TCRdb to between 2015 and 2017). A note on the overall study: Recorded disease courses included relapsing-remitting, secondary progressive and progressive-relapsing multiple sclerosis, with some patients lacking subtype annotation. A subset of samples was prepared in parallel using single-end sample barcoding, then pooled and co-amplified after Illumina adapter ligation. The multiple sclerosis patient repertoires were compared with 11 previously published healthy control repertoires from donors aged roughly 6 to 25 years.

From the germline V gene, CDR1 is SNHLY and CDR2 is FYNNEI. V gives up 7 bases and J gives up 7 bases, and the segment between their germline ends measures 7 bases. The CDR3 measures 11 amino acids from cysteine to phenylalanine. Only the CDR3 part of the read is kept: 33 bases, read in frame from the first base. Preparation of the library involved PCR. TCRdb shows the sequencer as Illumina HiSeq 2500. To reduce PCR and sequencing biases, unique molecular identifiers were incorporated into the TCR beta cDNA libraries. Per 1 to 10 million input T cells, roughly 0.5 million cDNA molecules were obtained, such that each molecule approximated one T cell. The same protocol used for the earlier healthy control dataset was applied to prepare and sequence the patient libraries. Samples belonging to the same batch were prepared together, multiplexed and sequenced on a shared HiSeq lane. The original pipeline was this. MIGEC handled the raw barcoded reads, throwing out single-read molecular identifier groups before consensus assembly and CDR3 extraction. VDJtools was used for post-analysis of the clonotype tables, with diversity normalized by down-sampling every dataset to the smallest sample size. Repertoire overlap clustering matched CDR3 amino acid but not nucleotide sequences to correct batch-related cross-sample contamination. TCRdb ran its own pipeline on the public reads, namely fastp trimming at Q25 and MiXCR clone calling, and kept in-frame beta chains. Identical CDR3 protein sequences are pooled into one entry, listed with their most common genes and DNA. Clone size and V and J calls follow TCRdb, not the original study. Present in this sample are about 570,000 distinct CDR3 sequences, roughly 34% of which were seen just once. Clones ranked in the top ten supply around 6% of the sample.

TCR beta repertoires were profiled from peripheral blood of about a dozen young patients with multiple sclerosis to demonstrate the VDJtools post-analysis software. The patients with multiple sclerosis were children and adolescents between about 6 and 17 years of age. A remark on this clonotype: Its target antigen remains unknown. Base qualities are not provided; no much larger clone lies one nucleotide away.

The investigation overall reported the following: Roughly 5 TRBV segments, including TRBV5-6, TRBV5-1 and TRBV20-1, were significantly more frequent in patients than controls. Normalized Chao1 diversity was significantly lower in multiple sclerosis patients than controls, suggesting substantial peripheral T-cell clonal expansion. Direct clustering with F measure revealed strong co-clustering of samples prepared in the same batch, which led to a batch-effect correction. The multiple sclerosis patient group was slightly younger than the control group.

Sequencing input: blood. Recombination linked TRBV2 to TRBJ1-4, with no reliable assignment of the D segment. The source of this sequence is a girl aged 2 to 17 with multiple sclerosis. The bases are TGTGCCAGCAAAGGTTCTGAAAAACTGTTTTTT. Its coded protein is CASKGSEKLFF.